Shown below are 29 T cell receptor beta chains from a single sample sequenced in a study of OX40 agonist ivuxolimab in advanced cancers. Libraries were made using the immunoSEQ multiplex PCR assay. TCRdb provides this immuneACCESS table in a form limited to in-frame rearrangements. Some clones are lacking; in checked studies, under half of them reflect an unresolved V gene, and why the rest are absent is not known. The sample includes about 53,000 clones, with approximately 91% observed a single time. The ten largest clonotypes hold less than 2% of the sample. This specimen was CD4+ or CD8+ T cells sorted from blood, taken in a trial of the OX40 agonist ivuxolimab. These receptors came from an adult with an advanced solid tumor such as melanoma, head and neck, liver or kidney cancer.

The rearrangement links TRBV4-2 to TRBJ2-5; D gene unclear. CDR1 and CDR2 (germline): LGHNA, YNFKEQ. The CDR3 extends over 15 amino acids. Trimming left V 0 bases short and J 5 bases short, with 13 bases between. CDR3 nucleotide sequence: TGTGCCAGCAGCCAAGATCTTGACCGTGGGGAGACCCAGTACTTC. It specifies CASSQDLDRGETQYF.

The chain carries TRBV13 and TRBJ1-1; TRBD1 might be the D (6 bases). Per the germline V gene, CDR1 is PRHDT and CDR2 is FYEKMQ (reference sequence). V was cut by 0 bases and J by 6 bases, with 20 bases left in between. The CDR3 loop spans 17 amino acids. CDR3 DNA: TGTGCCAGCAGCTTAGGGGGTGGCAGGGGCAAGAGCTCTGAAGCTTTCTTT. This encodes CASSLGGGRGKSSEAFF. Looking up the rest from reference TRBV13 and TRBJ1-1 gives the full variable domain: AAGVIQSPRHLIKEKRETATLKCYPIPRHDTVYWYQQGPGQDPQFLISFYEKMQSDKGSIPDRFSAQQFSDYHSELNMSSLELGDSALYFCASSLGGGRGKSSEAFFGQGTRLTVV.

This clone has just a few counts. The chain recombines TRBV6-1 with TRBJ1-1, with D possibly TRBD1 on 6 matching bases. The germline CDR1 and CDR2 sequences are MNHNS and SASEGT. This CDR3 comprises 11 residues. V was cut by 6 bases and J by 11 bases, with 13 bases left in between. This CDR3 reads CASSETGNAFF. The CDR3 DNA is TGTGCCAGCAGCGAGACAGGCAATGCTTTCTTT.

CDR3 DNA: TGTGCCAGCAGCCCAGGGACAGGTGACAATCAGCCCCAGCATTTT. It codes for CASSPGTGDNQPQHF. J is TRBJ1-5 and V is TRBV6-1; 8 bases match TRBD1. Germline V CDR1 and CDR2: MNHNS, SASEGT. CDR3 length: 15 amino acids. The V segment lost 6 bases and the J segment 3 bases; nucleotides outside the gene matches: 7.

The chain couples TRBV10-3 to TRBJ2-1, with TRBD2 matching over 14 bases. J was trimmed by 13 bases and V by 4 bases; bases with no gene match: 12. Per the germline V gene, CDR1 is ENHRY and CDR2 is SYGVKD. The CDR3 is 16 residues long. This CDR3 is CAISVTGTSGRGSQFF. The CDR3, as DNA: TGTGCCATCAGTGTAACCGGGACTAGCGGGAGAGGGTCACAGTTCTTC.

V usage is TRBV7-7 and J usage is TRBJ2-7; TRBD2 might be the D (5 bases). The CDR3 contains 16 residues. Germline V gene data show CDR1 as SSHAT and CDR2 as FNYEAQ (reference sequence). Trimming stripped 11 bases from V and 1 base from J, with 24 bases between. In DNA, the CDR3 is TGTGCCCCGAACGGGCCGGCTCCTCCGGGATCCTACGAGCAGTACTTC. Protein product: CAPNGPAPPGSYEQYF.

V is TRBV18 and J is TRBJ1-1; D gene ambiguous. This CDR3 has 14 residues. The V gene lost 2 bases and the J gene lost 2 bases, with 9 bases spanning the gap. In germline, CDR1 is KGHSH, CDR2 LQKENI. The CDR3 bases are TGTGCCAGCTCACCAGCGGAGATTAACACTGAAGCTTTCTTT. It is translated as CASSPAEINTEAFF.

The chain recombines TRBV28 with TRBJ2-1; possibly TRBD2 for D (5 bases). The CDR3 extends over 14 amino acids. V was clipped by 3 bases and J by 2 bases, with 8 bases between them. From germline, CDR1 is MDHEN and CDR2 SYDVKM. The CDR3, as DNA: TGTGCCAGCAGTTTTGAGGGTCCCTACAATGAGCAGTTCTTC. The encoded protein is CASSFEGPYNEQFF.

The genes are TRBV2 and TRBJ2-1; 14 bases match TRBD2. This CDR3 has 15 residues. V lost 6 bases to trimming and J lost 10 bases; unmatched junction nucleotides: 8. Germline V gene sequence: CDR1 SNHLY, CDR2 FYNNEI. The CDR3 nucleotides read TGTGCCAGCAGGTCCGGGACTAGCGGGAGTTACGAGCAGTTCTTC. It is translated as CASRSGTSGSYEQFF.

The chain couples TRBV7-9 to TRBJ1-4; D unclear. This CDR3 comprises 15 residues. The V end was cut by 1 base, the J end by 0 bases, with 6 bases between. Germline V CDR1 and CDR2: SEHNR, FQNEAQ (reference sequence). In DNA, the CDR3 is TGTGCCAGCAGCTTAGACGGCGCAACTAATGAAAAACTGTTTTTT. Translation: CASSLDGATNEKLFF.

This chain's CDR3 is CASSPGGGNQPQHF. The DNA of the CDR3 is TGTGCCAGTAGTCCGGGGGGAGGGAATCAGCCCCAGCATTTT. The chain is built from TRBV19 and TRBJ1-5, with a tentative D call TRBD1 (5 bases). Trimming took off 5 bases at V and 4 bases at J, with 12 bases between the two ends. CDR1 is LNHDA and CDR2 is SQIVND in the germline V gene (reference sequence). This CDR3 spans 14 amino acids.

The chain uses TRBV6-1 and TRBJ2-3; 10 bases agree with TRBD1. J was trimmed by 3 bases and V by 8 bases; bases with no gene match: 2. Germline CDR1 and CDR2: MNHNS and SASEGT. This CDR3 comprises 13 residues. The CDR3 DNA reads as TGTGCCAGCGACAGGGGGCCTACAGATACGCAGTATTTT. Its protein is CASDRGPTDTQYF.

This chain joins TRBV7-2 and TRBJ1-2; TRBD1 is a possible D gene (5 bases). The CDR3 loop spans 16 amino acids. V was shortened by 1 base and J by 4 bases, with 16 bases between the two germline ends. CDR1 and CDR2 from the germline V gene are SGHTA and FQGNSA. Here the CDR3 DNA reads TGTGCCAGCAGCTTAGGTATCAGGGCCCCTACCTATGGCTACACCTTC. Its translation: CASSLGIRAPTYGYTF.

The chain couples TRBV5-8 to TRBJ2-1, with 11 bases matching TRBD2. CDR1 SGHTS and CDR2 YDEGEE come from the germline V gene. The CDR3 has 15 residues. V lost 5 bases and J lost 4; bases outside the gene matches: 5. CDR3 DNA: TGTGCCAGCAGGGTGGGGACTAGCGGATACAATGAGCAGTTCTTC. It yields the protein CASRVGTSGYNEQFF.

This clone was counted only a few times. The chain joins TRBV18 to TRBJ2-7; D might be TRBD1 (7 bases). The germline V and J ends were trimmed by 3 bases and 0 bases, with 15 bases remaining between them. Germline V gene lookup returns CDR1 KGHSH and CDR2 LQKENI. The CDR3 has 16 residues. The CDR3 coding sequence is TGTGCCAGCTCACCGGCCCAGGGGGGAAGCTCCTACGAGCAGTACTTC. Encoded protein: CASSPAQGGSSYEQYF.

J is TRBJ2-1 and V is TRBV30; tentative D call: TRBD1 (6 bases). The germline CDR1 and CDR2 sequences are GTSNPN and SVGIG (reference sequence). V lost 5 bases and J lost 8, with 10 bases in between. The length of the CDR3 is 11 residues. The CDR3 sequence: CAWGGSHEQFF. The CDR3 nucleotides read TGTGCCTGGGGGGGCTCACATGAGCAGTTCTTC.

The chain joins TRBV5-1 to TRBJ2-5; 9 positions match TRBD2. The J call is in doubt because the DNA end fits TRBJ2-7 better. CDR3 size: 16 residues. CDR1 SGHRS and CDR2 YFSETQ come from the germline V gene. CDR3 nucleotide sequence: TGCGCCAGCAGCTTGGAGGGGCGGGGGGGCCCCTACGAGCAGTACTTC. Its translation is CASSLEGRGGPYEQYF.

V and J are TRBV7-2 and TRBJ1-3; D gene ambiguous. Germline values: CDR1 SGHTA, CDR2 FQGNSA. The CDR3 is 16 residues long. The V gene lost 2 bases and the J gene lost 0 bases, with 11 bases spanning the gap. The CDR3 region has the DNA TGTGCCAGCAGCTTATCACCCAGGACCTCTGGAAACACCATATATTTT. This gives the protein CASSLSPRTSGNTIYF. The full variable domain, with the rest looked up from reference TRBV7-2 and TRBJ1-3, is GAGVSQSPSNKVTEKGKDVELRCDPISGHTALYWYRQSLGQGLEFLIYFQGNSAPDKSGLPSDRFSAERTGGSVSTLTIQRTQQEDSAVYLCASSLSPRTSGNTIYFGEGSWLTVV.

The rearrangement links TRBV28 to TRBJ1-4; weak D call: TRBD1 (6 bases). The germline V and J ends were trimmed by 4 bases and 4 bases, with 10 bases remaining between them. The germline V gene encodes CDR1 MDHEN and CDR2 SYDVKM. The CDR3 extends over 14 amino acids. Here the CDR3 DNA reads TGTGCCAGCAGTTCCGGACAGCTTAATGAAAAACTGTTTTTT. This codes for CASSSGQLNEKLFF. Full variable domain (outside the CDR3, taken from reference TRBV28 and TRBJ1-4): DVKVTQSSRYLVKRTGEKVFLECVQDMDHENMFWYRQDPGLGLRLIYFSYDVKMKEKGDIPEGYSVSREKKERFSLILESASTNQTSMYLCASSSGQLNEKLFFGSGTQLSVL.

The rearrangement joins TRBV11-2 to TRBJ2-2; TRBD1 might be the D (5 bases). The V gene's germline CDR1 is SGHAT and CDR2 FQNNGV. The CDR3 covers 13 residues. V lost 5 bases and J lost 6, with 10 bases in between. Here the CDR3 DNA reads TGTGCCAGCAGCCTTCGGACATCCGGGGAGCTGTTTTTT. The encoded protein is CASSLRTSGELFF.

The V and J genes are TRBV11-3 and TRBJ2-7, with TRBD1 matching over 8 bases. V shed 2 bases and J 6 bases; nucleotides not matched to a gene: 3. The germline V gene has CDR1 SGHNT and CDR2 YENEEA. CDR3 length: 13 residues. The CDR3, as DNA: TGTGCCAGCAGCTTACAGGGGGCGGGCGAGCAGTACTTC. Translating gives CASSLQGAGEQYF.

In this sample, this clone turned up a few times. This sequence joins TRBV7-8 and TRBJ2-5; 9 bases fit TRBD1. The V gene's germline CDR1 is SGHVS and CDR2 FQNEAQ. J gave up 3 bases and V 1 base, and 3 bases lay outside the gene matches. The CDR3 contains 15 residues. Here the CDR3 reads CASSLGTGVKETQYF. As DNA, the CDR3 is TGTGCCAGCAGCTTAGGGACAGGGGTGAAAGAGACCCAGTACTTC.

This chain joins TRBV5-1 and TRBJ1-2, with a possible D match to TRBD1 (5 bases). Germline-derived CDR1 and CDR2 are SGHRS and YFSETQ. V was clipped by 5 bases and J by 6 bases, with 17 bases between them. CDR3 length: 14 residues. The CDR3 region is CASRPEPGRDGYTF. In DNA form, the CDR3 reads TGCGCCAGCAGACCGGAGCCGGGGCGGGATGGCTACACCTTC. Full variable domain (rest looked up from reference TRBV5-1 and TRBJ1-2): KAGVTQTPRYLIKTRGQQVTLSCSPISGHRSVSWYQQTPGQGLQFLFEYFSETQRNKGNFPGRFSGRQFSNSRSEMNVSTLELGDSALYLCASRPEPGRDGYTFGSGTRLTVV.

The chain links TRBV6-1 to TRBJ1-5; the D gene is possibly TRBD1 (5 bases). V dropped 10 bases and J dropped 0 bases, with 16 bases sitting between them. Germline CDR1 reads MNHNS; CDR2 reads SASEGT. The CDR3 is 15 amino acids. The CDR3 loop reads CATAGGTYSNQPQHF. DNA for the CDR3: TGTGCCACCGCCGGGGGAACTTATAGCAATCAGCCCCAGCATTTT.

This clone turned up a few times. V and J are TRBV6-6 and TRBJ1-4; D gene unclear. The CDR3 extends over 10 amino acids. V was clipped by 8 bases and J by 8 bases, with 6 bases between them. Germline CDR1 and CDR2: MNHNY and SVGAGI (reference sequence). As DNA, the CDR3 is TGTGCCAGCCGGGAGGAAAAACTGTTTTTT. It is translated as CASREEKLFF.

V usage is TRBV2 and J usage is TRBJ2-7; D is possibly TRBD2 (6 bases). The CDR3 covers 15 residues. V lost 3 bases, J lost 1 base, and 13 bases lay in between. Germline V CDR1 and CDR2: SNHLY, FYNNEI. CDR3 bases: TGTGCCAGCAGTGAGGGGGGACTGCGGTCCTACGAGCAGTACTTC. Translated: CASSEGGLRSYEQYF. Drawing the rest from reference TRBV2 and TRBJ2-7, the complete variable domain is EPEVTQTPSHQVTQMGQEVILRCVPISNHLYFYWYRQILGQKVEFLVSFYNNEISEKSEIFDDQFSVERPDGSNFTLKIRSTKLEDSAMYFCASSEGGLRSYEQYFGPGTRLTVT.

The chain carries TRBV18 and TRBJ2-7, with TRBD2 identical over 8 bases. Germline CDR1 is KGHSH and CDR2 is LQKENI. V lost 1 base to trimming and J lost 2 bases; unmatched junction nucleotides: 4. This CDR3 is 15 amino acids long. CDR3 DNA: TGTGCCAGCTCACCACGACGGGAGGGCCCCTACGAGCAGTACTTC. It is translated as CASSPRREGPYEQYF.

The chain recombines TRBV25-1 with TRBJ1-4; weak D call: TRBD1 (6 bases). The CDR3 is 15 residues long. Germline values: CDR1 MGHDK, CDR2 SYGVNS. With 3 bases removed from V and 3 bases from J, the gap between germline ends came to 11 bases. The CDR3 spells CASSEGPGANEKLFF. CDR3 DNA: TGTGCCAGCAGTGAGGGACCAGGGGCTAATGAAAAACTGTTTTTT.

The chain combines TRBV7-9 with TRBJ2-3; TRBD1 might be the D (5 bases). The germline V gene encodes CDR1 SEHNR and CDR2 FQNEAQ (reference sequence). V shed 1 base and J shed 6 bases, with 17 bases lying between them. This CDR3 contains 16 residues. CDR3 sequence: CASSLGVDTVADTQYF. CDR3 nucleotides: TGTGCCAGCAGCTTAGGTGTGGACACGGTGGCGGATACGCAGTATTTT.